Shown below are 25 T cell receptor beta chains from a single sample sequenced in a study of CD8 T cells in Susac syndrome. An input of 0.5 to 1 ug of RNA was subjected to reverse transcription using random hexamers. From the immunoSEQ multiplex PCR reads, TCRdb called clonotypes with MiXCR, one entry per CDR3 protein. Seen here are 150,000 to 200,000 distinct CDR3 sequences, 90% to 95% observed once, and the top ten hold 0.09% to 0.12%. Sequencing input: CD4+ T cells from PBMCs. Receptor source: a human donor in good health.

The chain recombines TRBV7-9 with TRBJ2-2; D is unresolved. This CDR3 is built from 14 residues. In germline, CDR1 is SEHNR, CDR2 FQNEAQ (reference sequence). V lost 1 base and J lost 0, with 3 bases in between. CDR3 in DNA: TGTGCCAGCAGCTTAGGCTCGAACACCGGGGAGCTGTTTTTT. Protein product: CASSLGSNTGELFF.

V usage is TRBV28 and J usage is TRBJ1-1; TRBD1 might be the D (5 bases). The V gene lost 4 bases and the J gene lost 4 bases, with 16 bases spanning the gap. Germline CDR1 reads MDHEN; CDR2 reads SYDVKM. This CDR3 has 15 amino acids. CDR3 sequence (DNA): TGTGCCAGCAGTTCGCAGGGCGCGGGTATCACTGAAGCTTTCTTT. The encoded protein is CASSSQGAGITEAFF.

The chain recombines TRBV25-1 with TRBJ1-5, with 12 bases aligning to TRBD1. The V segment lost 1 base and the J segment 6 bases; nucleotides outside the gene matches: 4. Germline V CDR1 and CDR2: MGHDK, SYGVNS. The CDR3 covers 16 residues. The CDR3 protein is CASSESGTGGRQPQHF. The DNA of the CDR3 is TGTGCCAGCAGTGAATCGGGGACAGGGGGCCGTCAGCCCCAGCATTTT.

This rearrangement joins TRBV6-1 to TRBJ2-7; D is possibly TRBD1 (6 bases). CDR3 length: 13 amino acids. The V gene's germline CDR1 is MNHNS and CDR2 SASEGT. Trimming pared 11 bases from V and 0 bases from J, leaving 14 bases between. The CDR3 region is CAGGRDRSYEQYF. The CDR3 DNA reads as TGTGCCGGGGGCAGGGACCGCTCCTACGAGCAGTACTTC.

The CDR3 nucleotides are TGCAGCGCCTGGGGCGGGGAATATGGCTACACCTTC. Translating it yields CSAWGGEYGYTF. The chain combines TRBV29-1 with TRBJ1-2; TRBD1 is a possible D gene (5 bases). This CDR3 region has 12 residues. V shed 7 bases and J shed 5 bases, with 14 bases lying between them. Germline values: CDR1 SQVTM, CDR2 ANQGSEA. Complete variable domain (other parts from reference TRBV29-1 and TRBJ1-2): SAVISQKPSRDICQRGTSLTIQCQVDSQVTMMFWYRQQPGQSLTLIATANQGSEATYESGFVIDKFPISRPNLTFSTLTVSNMSPEDSSIYLCSAWGGEYGYTFGSGTRLTVV.

The rearrangement uses TRBV5-4 and TRBJ1-6, with 8 bases that match TRBD1. There are 16 residues in the CDR3. Germline trimming cut 4 bases from V and 7 bases from J; bases unmatched to any gene: 10. CDR1 and CDR2 from the germline V gene are SGHNT and YYREEE (reference sequence). In DNA form, the CDR3 reads TGTGCCAGCAGCGTACCCTCGGGACAGGCAAATTCACCCCTCCACTTT. Translating it yields CASSVPSGQANSPLHF.

V and J are TRBV5-5 and TRBJ1-1, with TRBD1 matching over 9 bases. This CDR3 comprises 17 residues. V was pared by 4 bases and J by 1 base, with 11 bases of the junction left unmatched. Germline assignment: CDR1 SGHKS and CDR2 YYEKEE (reference sequence). The CDR3 loop is CASSPLPPDRGNTEAFF. For the CDR3, the DNA is TGTGCCAGCAGCCCATTGCCACCGGACAGGGGGAACACTGAAGCTTTCTTT. Full variable domain (rest looked up from reference TRBV5-5 and TRBJ1-1): DAGVTQSPTHLIKTRGQQVTLRCSPISGHKSVSWYQQVLGQGPQFIFQYYEKEERGRGNFPDRFSARQFPNYSSELNVNALLLGDSALYLCASSPLPPDRGNTEAFFGQGTRLTVV.

The V gene is TRBV7-2, the J gene TRBJ1-3; no clear D gene. Germline assignment: CDR1 SGHTA and CDR2 FQGNSA. The CDR3 runs to 15 residues. The germline V and J ends were trimmed by 1 base and 4 bases, with 11 bases remaining between them. The CDR3 DNA follows: TGTGCCAGCAGCTTAGGCGTCCTCGCGGGAAACACCATATATTTT. Its translation is CASSLGVLAGNTIYF.

The J gene is TRBJ1-1, the V gene TRBV6-2 or TRBV6-3, with D maybe TRBD1 (5 bases). Per germline, CDR1 MNHEY and CDR2 SVGEGT. Trimming took off 9 bases at V and 6 bases at J, with 26 bases between the two ends. The CDR3 is made up of 16 amino acids. CDR3 amino acids: CASTDIGTPRAPEAFF. The CDR3 coding sequence is TGTGCCAGTACCGACATCGGGACGCCAAGGGCCCCTGAAGCTTTCTTT.

The chain carries TRBV27 and TRBJ1-2; D call uncertain. From germline, CDR1 is MNHEY and CDR2 SMNVEV (reference sequence). V was clipped by 0 bases and J by 6 bases, with 8 bases between them. The CDR3 loop spans 13 amino acids. CDR3 sequence (DNA): TGTGCCAGCAGTTTATCGGCCGGAAATGGCTACACCTTC. It is translated as CASSLSAGNGYTF.

This chain uses TRBV15 with TRBJ2-4; 10 bases map to TRBD1. This CDR3 contains 16 residues. The J segment lost 7 bases and the V segment lost 0 bases, leaving 6 bases of the junction unmatched. The V gene's germline CDR1 is LNHNV and CDR2 YYDKDF (reference sequence). CDR3 loop: CATSRDRGQGFNIQYF. CDR3 nucleotides: TGTGCCACCAGCAGAGATAGGGGACAGGGGTTCAACATTCAGTACTTC.

This clonotype was found once. The CDR3 sequence is CASTRTVPGTEAFF. The CDR3 DNA is TGTGCCAGTACCAGGACAGTGCCGGGGACTGAAGCTTTCTTT. The chain joins TRBV19 to TRBJ1-1; possible D gene TRBD1, 6 bases. This CDR3 is built from 14 residues. Germline CDR1 and CDR2: LNHDA and SQIVND (reference sequence). The ends were cut back, 7 bases at V and 5 bases at J, with 17 bases in the middle.

J is TRBJ1-1 and V is TRBV6-5; 7 bases match TRBD1. This CDR3 region has 17 residues. Germline V gene data show CDR1 as MNHEY and CDR2 as SVGAGI. J was trimmed by 5 bases and V by 4 bases; bases with no gene match: 16. The chain's CDR3 is CASSWGKGARGTTEAFF. As DNA, the CDR3 is TGTGCCAGCAGTTGGGGCAAGGGGGCGCGGGGTACAACTGAAGCTTTCTTT.

This chain links TRBV7-2 with TRBJ2-3; 7 bases line up with TRBD2. J was trimmed by 7 bases and V by 7 bases; bases with no gene match: 14. Germline V CDR1 and CDR2: SGHTA, FQGNSA. This CDR3 is 15 amino acids long. The CDR3, as DNA: TGTGCCAGCACCTCCTCTGGGGGGGGGAGGAATACGCAGTATTTT. Protein sequence: CASTSSGGGRNTQYF.

J is TRBJ2-7 and V is TRBV28; tentative D call: TRBD2 (6 bases). Between the trimmed V and J ends, which lost 10 bases and 3 bases, there was a span of 13 bases. CDR1 is MDHEN, CDR2 SYDVKM, per germline. CDR3 size: 12 residues. The chain's CDR3 is CATGAGRYEQYV. CDR3 in DNA: TGTGCCACAGGAGCGGGTCGCTACGAGCAGTACGTC.

The chain joins TRBV20-1 to TRBJ2-2; D remains unclear. Germline CDR1 and CDR2: DFQATT and SNEGSKA (reference sequence). V shed 2 bases and J shed 0 bases, with 4 bases lying between them. This CDR3 spans 13 amino acids. The CDR3 DNA reads TGCAGTGCTAGAAAGGCGAACACCGGGGAGCTGTTTTTT. Its protein is CSARKANTGELFF.

The rearrangement joins TRBV25-1 to TRBJ2-6, with 7 bases fitting TRBD1. The germline V gene encodes CDR1 MGHDK and CDR2 SYGVNS. CDR3 length: 19 residues. The V and J ends lost 6 bases and 0 bases, in that order; junction bases with no gene match: 14. CDR3 region: CASSSVDRALPSGANVLTF. Here the CDR3 DNA reads TGTGCCAGCAGCAGCGTTGACAGGGCCCTCCCCTCTGGGGCCAACGTCCTGACTTTC.

V gene TRBV5-4 combines with J gene TRBJ1-2; 9 bases agree with TRBD1. The CDR3 contains 12 residues. V was pared by 5 bases and J by 9 bases, with 5 bases of the junction left unmatched. Germline V lookup: CDR1 SGHNT, CDR2 YYREEE (reference sequence). Here the CDR3 reads CASRSGTGRYTF. The CDR3 DNA sequence: TGTGCCAGCAGATCTGGGACAGGGCGCTACACCTTC.

The chain recombines TRBV4-2 with TRBJ2-7; tentatively, D is TRBD1 or TRBD2 (5 bases each). The CDR3 sequence is 15 residues long. Germline loops: CDR1 LGHNA, CDR2 YNFKEQ. Between the trimmed V and J ends, which lost 1 base and 5 bases, there was a span of 15 bases. CDR3 DNA: TGTGCCAGCAGCCAAGTGGGGCCTGGGAGCCACGAGCAGTACTTC. Its translation is CASSQVGPGSHEQYF.

The chain is built from TRBV28 and TRBJ1-2, with D possibly being TRBD1 (6 bases). This CDR3 comprises 13 residues. Germline V gene lookup returns CDR1 MDHEN and CDR2 SYDVKM. The germline V and J ends were trimmed by 10 bases and 8 bases, with 20 bases remaining between them. CDR3 region: CAIRREMTGGYTF. The CDR3 DNA is TGTGCCATCCGGAGAGAAATGACAGGCGGCTACACCTTC.

This clonotype was seen only once. This chain connects TRBV20-1 to TRBJ2-1; tentative D call: TRBD1 (7 bases). V lost 0 bases, J lost 4 bases, and 16 bases lay in between. Germline CDR1 reads DFQATT; CDR2 reads SNEGSKA (reference sequence). There are 16 residues in the CDR3. Here the CDR3 reads CSARDAGQPAYNEQFF. CDR3 DNA: TGCAGTGCTAGAGATGCGGGACAGCCTGCTTACAATGAGCAGTTCTTC.

This rearrangement joins TRBV27 to TRBJ1-1, with 7 bases aligning to TRBD1. The germline V gene has CDR1 MNHEY and CDR2 SMNVEV (reference sequence). The CDR3 has 12 residues. V lost 8 bases and J lost 4; bases outside the gene matches: 4. CDR3 loop: CASGQVFTEAFF. Written as DNA, the CDR3 is TGTGCCAGCGGACAGGTCTTCACTGAAGCTTTCTTT.

The chain recombines TRBV6-2 or TRBV6-3 with TRBJ1-1; TRBD1 matches at 7 bases. Germline V gene data show CDR1 as MNHEY and CDR2 as SVGEGT. The V segment lost 6 bases and the J segment 1 base; nucleotides outside the gene matches: 8. This CDR3 is 15 amino acids long. This CDR3 reads CASRTGTAKNTEAFF. CDR3 nucleotides: TGTGCCAGCAGGACCGGGACAGCAAAGAACACTGAAGCTTTCTTT.

The CDR3, as DNA: TGTGCCAGCAGTCCACCCGGCCTCTCCTACGAGCAGTACTTC. Its protein product is CASSPPGLSYEQYF. This sequence joins TRBV12-3 or TRBV12-4 and TRBJ2-7, with no clear D. The CDR3 runs to 14 residues. V shed 5 bases and J shed 0 bases, with 11 bases lying between them.

J is TRBJ1-2 and V is TRBV6-6; D is unresolved. CDR1 and CDR2 (germline): MNHNY, SVGAGI (reference sequence). The CDR3 extends over 14 amino acids. Trimming removed 0 bases at V and 5 bases at J, with 10 bases between. The CDR3: CASSYSSAAYGYTF. The CDR3, as DNA: TGTGCCAGCAGTTACTCGAGCGCAGCGTATGGCTACACCTTC.